The following is a T cell receptor beta chain sequence with its context. Per the germline V gene, CDR1 is SEHNR and CDR2 is FQNEAQ (reference sequence). The CDR3 has 13 amino acids. V lost 5 bases and J 9 bases, leaving 14 bases between the germline ends. This sample was taken from a study of blood T cell repertoires in COVID-19. Method: immunoSEQ multiplex PCR; TCRdb's copy keeps in-frame clones and lacks some. The sample has about 330,000 clones, more than 85% seen once. The V and J genes are TRBV7-9 and TRBJ2-1, with a weak D call TRBD2 (5 bases). The sequenced sample was PBMCs or T cells enriched from blood (not recorded which). The source of this sequence is a woman younger than 45 who had recovered from COVID-19. The CDR3 DNA sequence: TGTGCCAGCAGCCCCCGGACTGAAAGTGAGCAGTTCTTC. It codes for CASSPRTESEQFF.